The 32 T cell receptor beta chains below all came from one sample that was sequenced in a study. TCRdb independently ran MiXCR on the 5' RACE reads; one entry per CDR3 protein. The data show approximately 53,000 distinct CDR3 sequences, 28% seen once. Source material: tumor-infiltrating memory CD4+ T cells sorted from the breast tumor. Indicated subset: memory CD4+ T cells, CD4+CD45RO+CD25-. The receptors here all came from a female donor with breast cancer.

This clonotype was recorded a few times. The J gene is TRBJ2-7, the V gene TRBV6-5, with TRBD1 identical over 10 bases. This CDR3 region has 13 residues. Germline trimming cut 6 bases from V and 6 bases from J; bases unmatched to any gene: 5. Germline V gene data show CDR1 as MNHEY and CDR2 as SVGAGI. The DNA of the CDR3 is TGTGCCAGCAGCCGACAGGGGGCCCGCGAGCAGTACTTC. Translation gives CASSRQGAREQYF.

The chain combines TRBV20-1 with TRBJ1-5; 9 positions agree with TRBD1. The junction had 7 bases not matched to a gene; V was cut back by 2 bases and J by 2 bases. Germline CDR1 is DFQATT and CDR2 is SNEGSKA (reference sequence). This CDR3 comprises 16 residues. The CDR3: CSARIQGAAGNQPQHF. Here the CDR3 DNA reads TGCAGTGCTAGAATACAGGGGGCGGCGGGCAATCAGCCCCAGCATTTT.

This clonotype appeared a few times. The V and J genes are TRBV5-6 and TRBJ2-7, with D perhaps matching TRBD2 (6 bases). Germline V gene data show CDR1 as SGHDT and CDR2 as YYEEEE. The CDR3 totals 13 residues. V gave up 4 bases and J gave up 4 bases, with 12 bases separating them. This chain's CDR3 is CASSRGTLYEQYF. As DNA, the CDR3 is TGTGCCAGCAGCCGCGGGACTTTATACGAGCAGTACTTC.

This chain connects TRBV7-2 to TRBJ1-1, with D possibly being TRBD1 (5 bases). V lost 8 bases to trimming and J lost 1 base, with 11 bases between them. Germline CDR1 SGHTA, CDR2 FQGNSA. The CDR3 runs 13 residues. CDR3 sequence: CASGYGQNTEAFF. Written as DNA, the CDR3 is TGTGCCAGCGGCTATGGACAGAACACTGAAGCTTTCTTT.

The chain joins TRBV4-1 to TRBJ1-2; TRBD1 matches at 7 bases. With V trimmed by 0 bases and J by 1 base, 5 bases remained unmatched. CDR1 is MGHRA and CDR2 is YSYEKL in the germline V gene. The CDR3 extends over 16 amino acids. CDR3 protein: CASSQDGTVDNYGYTF. DNA of the CDR3: TGCGCCAGCAGCCAAGATGGGACAGTCGATAACTATGGCTACACCTTC.

This chain links TRBV5-1 with TRBJ2-3; no firm D call. Trimming took 4 bases from V and 0 from J, leaving 12 bases between them. The CDR3 extends over 15 amino acids. Germline CDR1 is SGHRS and CDR2 is YFSETQ. The CDR3 DNA follows: TGCGCCAGCAGCCTAGTCGGGTCTAGCACAGATACGCAGTATTTT. It yields the protein CASSLVGSSTDTQYF.

The genes are TRBV5-5 and TRBJ2-1; D gene unclear. Trimming removed 7 bases from V and 0 bases from J, with 11 bases in between. CDR3 length equals 14 residues. Germline CDR1 SGHKS, CDR2 YYEKEE (reference sequence). The CDR3 region has the DNA TGTGCCAGCGAAGACCGGAGCTCCTACAATGAGCAGTTCTTC. As protein: CASEDRSSYNEQFF. Using reference TRBV5-5 and TRBJ2-1 for the parts outside the CDR3, the full variable domain is DAGVTQSPTHLIKTRGQQVTLRCSPISGHKSVSWYQQVLGQGPQFIFQYYEKEERGRGNFPDRFSARQFPNYSSELNVNALLLGDSALYLCASEDRSSYNEQFFGPGTRLTVL.

The rearrangement joins TRBV6-2 or TRBV6-3 to TRBJ2-2; D is unclear. V was cut by 7 bases and J by 5 bases, with 14 bases left in between. The CDR3 runs to 14 residues. The germline gives CDR1 MNHEY, CDR2 SVGEGT. CDR3 DNA: TGTGCCAGCATCGCGGCCGGGTCGACCGGGGAGCTGTTTTTT. Amino acids: CASIAAGSTGELFF.

For this clonotype: The junction shows a germline mismatch at one end, possibly a read error. This sequence joins TRBV12-3 or TRBV12-4 and TRBJ1-1; 7 nucleotides agree with TRBD1. The CDR3 loop spans 15 amino acids. The chain's CDR3 is CASSRAGQMNTEAFF. CDR3 bases: TGTGCCAGCAGCCGCGCGGGACAGATGAACACCGAAGCTTTCTTT.

CDR3 nucleotides: TGCGCCAGCAGCTTACAGGCGGGGCAAGAGACCCAGTACTTC. Protein product: CASSLQAGQETQYF. The chain carries TRBV5-1 and TRBJ2-5; D might be TRBD2 (6 bases). Germline V lookup: CDR1 SGHRS, CDR2 YFSETQ. This CDR3 has 14 amino acids. V was clipped by 2 bases and J by 2 bases, with 10 bases between them. Variable domain in full (rest from reference TRBV5-1 and TRBJ2-5): KAGVTQTPRYLIKTRGQQVTLSCSPISGHRSVSWYQQTPGQGLQFLFEYFSETQRNKGNFPGRFSGRQFSNSRSEMNVSTLELGDSALYLCASSLQAGQETQYFGPGTRLLVL.

The CDR3: CSARPPQLNTEAFF. The CDR3 DNA reads as TGCAGTGCTAGGCCCCCTCAATTGAACACTGAAGCTTTCTTT. The rearrangement uses TRBV20-1 and TRBJ1-1; D unresolved. Germline CDR1 is DFQATT and CDR2 is SNEGSKA (reference sequence). This CDR3 comprises 14 residues. Trimming took off 3 bases at V and 0 bases at J, with 11 bases between the two ends.

This clonotype was seen only a few times. The rearrangement joins TRBV5-1 to TRBJ2-3; the D call may be TRBD1 or TRBD2 (7 bases each). Per germline, CDR1 SGHRS and CDR2 YFSETQ. The CDR3 is 15 amino acids. V gave up 1 base and J gave up 1 base, with 10 bases separating them. The CDR3 nucleotides read TGCGCCAGCAGCTTGAGCGGGACAGGCACAGATACGCAGTATTTT. The encoded protein is CASSLSGTGTDTQYF.

The chain carries TRBV7-9 and TRBJ2-3; D remains ambiguous. V was clipped by 2 bases and J by 0 bases, with 6 bases between them. Germline CDR1 SEHNR, CDR2 FQNEAQ (reference sequence). CDR3 length equals 14 residues. CDR3 amino acids: CASSLMRSTDTQYF. CDR3 bases: TGTGCCAGCAGCTTAATGAGGAGCACAGATACGCAGTATTTT.

This clonotype was detected ten times or more. The rearrangement uses TRBV7-9 and TRBJ1-1; tentatively, D is TRBD1 (5 bases). The CDR3 spans 13 residues. V dropped 4 bases and J dropped 6 bases, with 12 bases sitting between them. Germline-derived CDR1 and CDR2 are SEHNR and FQNEAQ (reference sequence). The CDR3 here is CASSSQGSAEAFF. CDR3 DNA sequence: TGTGCCAGCAGCTCTCAGGGTTCCGCTGAAGCTTTCTTT.

The sample holds a few counts of this clonotype. This chain uses TRBV9 with TRBJ1-1; 7 positions agree with TRBD1. With V trimmed by 3 bases and J by 4 bases, 3 bases remained unmatched. Germline values: CDR1 SGDLS, CDR2 YYNGEE. The CDR3 is made up of 13 amino acids. The CDR3: CASSGRTGTEAFF. DNA of the CDR3: TGTGCCAGCAGCGGAAGGACAGGCACTGAAGCTTTCTTT.

This chain links TRBV5-1 with TRBJ2-3; 7 nucleotides line up with TRBD1. CDR1 and CDR2 (germline): SGHRS, YFSETQ. This CDR3 has 14 amino acids. Trimming removed 1 base from V and 5 bases from J; junction bases left unmatched: 4. CDR3 in amino acids: CASSLRGQVDTQYF. The CDR3 bases are TGCGCCAGCAGCTTGAGGGGGCAGGTAGATACGCAGTATTTT. The full variable domain, completed using reference TRBV5-1 and TRBJ2-3, is KAGVTQTPRYLIKTRGQQVTLSCSPISGHRSVSWYQQTPGQGLQFLFEYFSETQRNKGNFPGRFSGRQFSNSRSEMNVSTLELGDSALYLCASSLRGQVDTQYFGPGTRLTVL.

This clonotype was detected once. CDR3 in amino acids: CASSPDNAGTRTGELFF. The CDR3 nucleotides are TGTGCCAGCAGCCCAGACAACGCAGGGACCCGTACCGGGGAGCTGTTTTTT. The J gene is TRBJ2-2, the V gene TRBV7-3, with D perhaps TRBD1 or TRBD2 (5 bases each). The CDR3 is 17 amino acids. Germline V gene data show CDR1 as SGHTA and CDR2 as FQGTGA. With 5 bases removed from V and 5 bases from J, the gap between germline ends came to 21 bases.

The table lists this clonotype with a few counts. The chain combines TRBV28 with TRBJ2-7, with D perhaps matching TRBD2 (5 bases). This CDR3 comprises 11 residues. Germline-derived CDR1 and CDR2 are MDHEN and SYDVKM. Trimming stripped 6 bases from V and 3 bases from J, with 6 bases between. Here the CDR3 DNA reads TGTGCCAGCAGCCGGGGCTACGAGCAGTACTTC. It yields the protein CASSRGYEQYF. The variable domain in full, completed from reference TRBV28 and TRBJ2-7, reads DVKVTQSSRYLVKRTGEKVFLECVQDMDHENMFWYRQDPGLGLRLIYFSYDVKMKEKGDIPEGYSVSREKKERFSLILESASTNQTSMYLCASSRGYEQYFGPGTRLTVT.

This chain connects TRBV6-2 or TRBV6-3 to TRBJ1-1; TRBD1 matches at 8 bases. The length of the CDR3 is 14 residues. Trimming took 4 bases from V and 1 from J; bases not matched to a gene: 2. Germline assignment: CDR1 MNHEY and CDR2 SVGEGT. The chain's CDR3 is CASSLDRANTEAFF. The CDR3 DNA sequence: TGTGCCAGCAGTTTGGACAGGGCGAACACTGAAGCTTTCTTT.

This sequence joins TRBV24-1 and TRBJ2-6, with TRBD1 identical over 7 bases. After removal of 2 bases from V and 0 bases from J, the junction contained 3 bases not matched to a gene. The CDR3 has 17 residues. CDR1 and CDR2 (germline): KGHDR, SFDVKD. CDR3 bases: TGTGCCACCAGTGATTCGGACAGGAGCTCTGGGGCCAACGTCCTGACTTTC. Its protein is CATSDSDRSSGANVLTF.

The CDR3 DNA is TGTGCCAGCAGAACCGGGGGACAAAGACTGTTTTTT. Translation gives CASRTGGQRLFF. The chain joins TRBV6-2 or TRBV6-3 to TRBJ2-2, with D possibly being TRBD1 or TRBD2 (6 bases each). Deletions cut 6 bases from V and 14 bases from J, with 16 bases between. The CDR3 has 12 amino acids. Germline V lookup: CDR1 MNHEY, CDR2 SVGEGT.

The genes are TRBV12-3 or TRBV12-4 and TRBJ1-1; a possible D gene is TRBD1 (5 bases). V shed 2 bases and J shed 1 base, with 11 bases lying between them. The CDR3 has 15 residues. CDR3 coding DNA: TGTGCCAGCAGTTTAAGACAGCTCTCGAACACTGAAGCTTTCTTT. Translation gives CASSLRQLSNTEAFF.

The chain is built from TRBV9 and TRBJ2-1; 7 bases match TRBD2. Looked up from germline, CDR1 is SGDLS and CDR2 is YYNGEE. Germline trimming cut 2 bases from V and 2 bases from J; bases unmatched to any gene: 13. The CDR3 has 18 amino acids. The chain's CDR3 is CASSVQAGAGLTYNEQFF. CDR3 sequence (DNA): TGTGCCAGCAGCGTCCAGGCTGGAGCGGGACTTACCTACAATGAGCAGTTCTTC.

The sample holds a few counts of this clonotype. The CDR3 is CSARTPPGRTEAFF. DNA for the CDR3: TGCAGTGCTAGAACCCCCCCGGGGAGGACTGAAGCTTTCTTT. The V call is TRBV20-1, the J call TRBJ1-1; D gene ambiguous. Germline assignment: CDR1 DFQATT and CDR2 SNEGSKA (reference sequence). V gave up 2 bases and J gave up 5 bases, with 15 bases separating them. This CDR3 spans 14 amino acids.

A few counts support this clonotype. V usage is TRBV4-3 and J usage is TRBJ2-7; 7 bases fit TRBD2. V was pared by 1 base and J by 2 bases, with 17 bases of the junction left unmatched. CDR1 is LGHNA and CDR2 is YSLEER in the germline V gene. The CDR3 covers 19 residues. CDR3 loop: CASSQAWRPSAGNPYEQYF. Written as DNA, the CDR3 is TGCGCCAGCAGCCAAGCCTGGCGACCGTCAGCGGGAAATCCCTACGAGCAGTACTTC.

This clonotype was detected only a few times. The chain has TRBV7-2 and TRBJ2-5; TRBD1 is a possible D gene (6 bases). The CDR3 extends over 15 amino acids. With 1 base removed from V and 6 bases from J, the gap between germline ends came to 15 bases. Germline V gene sequence: CDR1 SGHTA, CDR2 FQGNSA. The CDR3 region has the DNA TGTGCCAGCAGCTTAGACGGCGGTGGGACAAAGACCCAGTACTTC. Its protein is CASSLDGGGTKTQYF.

This clonotype came up a few times. The chain links TRBV7-2 to TRBJ1-5; D not certain. This CDR3 comprises 13 residues. Germline CDR1 SGHTA, CDR2 FQGNSA. V lost 6 bases to trimming and J lost 6 bases, with 12 bases between them. The DNA of the CDR3 is TGTGCCAGCAGTATGGGAGGAGGTCAGCCCCAGCATTTT. It specifies CASSMGGGQPQHF.

This clonotype has more than one count but fewer than ten. J is TRBJ1-4 and V is TRBV5-6; 7 nucleotides agree with TRBD1. This CDR3 is built from 16 residues. V gave up 6 bases and J gave up 0 bases; unmatched junction bases: 8. The V gene's germline CDR1 is SGHDT and CDR2 YYEEEE. CDR3: CASIRTGSTTNEKLFF. The DNA for the CDR3 is TGTGCCAGCATCAGGACAGGATCTACAACTAATGAAAAACTGTTTTTT.

The rearrangement links TRBV27 to TRBJ1-1; D is possibly TRBD1 (6 bases). Germline V CDR1 and CDR2: MNHEY, SMNVEV (reference sequence). Trimming removed 3 bases at V and 5 bases at J, with 10 bases between. This CDR3 region has 13 residues. CDR3 DNA: TGTGCCAGCAGTTTCCGGGGGCAAACTGAAGCTTTCTTT. Translating it yields CASSFRGQTEAFF.

This clonotype was observed a few times. CDR3 in amino acids: CASSSTLSGNPFF. The CDR3 DNA sequence: TGTGCCAGCAGCTCCACTCTTAGCGGGAATCCGTTCTTC. This chain uses TRBV7-2 with TRBJ2-1, with 8 bases aligning to TRBD2. Per germline, CDR1 SGHTA and CDR2 FQGNSA. V was clipped by 4 bases and J by 15 bases; unmatched bases: 11. The CDR3 covers 13 residues. Combining the CDR3 with reference TRBV7-2 and TRBJ2-1 gives the whole variable domain GAGVSQSPSNKVTEKGKDVELRCDPISGHTALYWYRQSLGQGLEFLIYFQGNSAPDKSGLPSDRFSAERTGGSVSTLTIQRTQQEDSAVYLCASSSTLSGNPFFGPGTRLTVL.

V usage is TRBV3-1 and J usage is TRBJ2-2; 8 bases line up with TRBD1. The V gene's germline CDR1 is LGHDT and CDR2 YNNKEL (reference sequence). After removal of 1 base from V and 1 base from J, the junction contained 11 bases not matched to a gene. The CDR3 totals 19 residues. The CDR3 reads CASSQVVRGRGLNTGELFF. Here the CDR3 DNA reads TGTGCCAGCAGCCAAGTCGTCAGGGGCAGGGGGCTGAACACCGGGGAGCTGTTTTTT.

CDR3: CASSEEGFDTEAFF. In DNA, the CDR3 is TGTGCCAGCAGTGAAGAAGGGTTTGACACTGAAGCTTTCTTT. This chain joins TRBV2 and TRBJ1-1; D is uncertain. The CDR3 has 14 residues. V was trimmed by 1 base and J by 3 bases, leaving 9 bases between them. The germline gives CDR1 SNHLY, CDR2 FYNNEI.